Shown below are 10 T cell receptor beta chains from a single sample sequenced in a study of T-cell memory formation after mild COVID-19. TCRdb reanalysed the 5' RACE reads using MiXCR and keeps one entry per CDR3 protein. Here the sample spans 34,000 or so distinct CDR3 sequences, 7% to 8% being singletons. The specimen sequenced was PBMCs or a T cell subset sorted from them (not recorded which). These receptors were collected from a man aged 18 to 29 who had mild COVID-19 (a few samples of this study predate the infection). Cell type and time point are not known.

This clonotype was counted many times. V gene TRBV5-1 combines with J gene TRBJ2-5, with D possibly being TRBD1 or TRBD2 (5 bases each). The CDR3 runs 13 residues. The V and J ends lost 1 base and 3 bases respectively, with 7 bases between them. Germline V lookup: CDR1 SGHRS, CDR2 YFSETQ. CDR3 sequence: CASSLRGEETQYF. The CDR3 DNA follows: TGCGCCAGCAGCTTGAGAGGGGAAGAGACCCAGTACTTC.

The table lists this clonotype with many counts. The chain joins TRBV12-3 or TRBV12-4 to TRBJ2-4; 11 bases align to TRBD1. V lost 7 bases, J lost 7 bases, and 3 bases stayed unmatched. There are 13 residues in the CDR3. This chain's CDR3 is CASTGDRGNIQYF. For the CDR3, the DNA is TGTGCCAGCACCGGGGACAGGGGGAACATTCAGTACTTC.

This clonotype was counted ten times or more. The chain uses TRBV20-1 and TRBJ2-5, with D possibly TRBD2 on 6 matching bases. Germline V gives CDR1 DFQATT, CDR2 SNEGSKA (reference sequence). Trimming took off 6 bases at V and 7 bases at J, with 12 bases between the two ends. This CDR3 contains 11 residues. CDR3 DNA: TGCAGTGCGCCCACCGGGGGGACCCAGTACTTC. As protein: CSAPTGGTQYF.

This clonotype was counted ten times or more. The rearrangement joins TRBV18 to TRBJ2-1; D is unresolved. CDR1 is KGHSH and CDR2 is LQKENI in the germline V gene. The germline V and J ends were trimmed by 1 base and 9 bases, with 7 bases remaining between them. The CDR3 covers 12 residues. DNA of the CDR3: TGTGCCAGCTCACCACTACGCGGTGAGCAGTTCTTC. Protein: CASSPLRGEQFF.

This clonotype was counted many times. The CDR3 coding sequence is TGTGCCAGCACCATTCTAGCGGGGGCCCTCTACGAGCAGTACTTC. Translation: CASTILAGALYEQYF. V usage is TRBV6-2 or TRBV6-3 and J usage is TRBJ2-7; TRBD2 matches 10 bases. Trimming at V came to 7 bases and at J to 3 bases, leaving 9 bases not matched to a gene. CDR1 MNHEY and CDR2 SVGEGT come from the germline V gene. The CDR3 is 15 residues long.

This clonotype has ten or more counts. This chain uses TRBV7-6 with TRBJ2-3; no reliable D call. The germline gives CDR1 SGHVS, CDR2 FNYEAQ. The length of the CDR3 is 13 residues. Trimming took off 5 bases at V and 0 bases at J, with 6 bases between the two ends. Here the CDR3 DNA reads TGTGCCAGCAGCCAGGACAGCACAGATACGCAGTATTTT. This encodes CASSQDSTDTQYF.

This clonotype was counted at least ten times. The V call is TRBV3-1, the J call TRBJ2-3; 8 bases agree with TRBD2. This CDR3 spans 15 amino acids. The V gene's germline CDR1 is LGHDT and CDR2 YNNKEL (reference sequence). After removal of 5 bases from V and 6 bases from J, the junction contained 10 bases not matched to a gene. CDR3 amino acids: CASSEPSGGTDTQYF. The CDR3 DNA follows: TGTGCCAGCAGCGAGCCCAGCGGGGGAACCGATACGCAGTATTTT.

On this clonotype itself: At one boundary the junction diverges from the germline segment, which might be a read error. The V gene is TRBV5-4, the J gene TRBJ1-3, with a tentative D call TRBD1 (6 bases). Germline CDR1 is SGHNT and CDR2 is YYREEE (reference sequence). The CDR3 length is 14 residues. The DNA of the CDR3 is TGTGCCAGCAGCTCGGAGGGGGGGAGTAACACCATATATTTC. It codes for CASSSEGGSNTIYF.

Many counts were recorded for this clonotype. This rearrangement joins TRBV7-2 to TRBJ1-5, with 8 bases fitting TRBD1. This CDR3 comprises 15 residues. CDR1 is SGHTA, CDR2 FQGNSA, per germline. Trimming at V came to 5 bases and at J to 3 bases, leaving 6 bases not matched to a gene. This CDR3 is CASSLGQGDNQPQHF. DNA of the CDR3: TGTGCCAGCAGCCTTGGACAGGGTGACAATCAGCCCCAGCATTTT.

Ten or more counts support this clonotype. The chain links TRBV20-1 to TRBJ2-5, with TRBD2 matching over 12 bases. The germline CDR1 and CDR2 sequences are DFQATT and SNEGSKA (reference sequence). The CDR3 covers 15 residues. With 4 bases clipped from V and 2 bases from J, the junction kept 5 bases outside the gene matches. As DNA, the CDR3 is TGCAGTGCTACCCGACTAGCGGGGGAACAAGAGACCCAGTACTTC. This codes for CSATRLAGEQETQYF.